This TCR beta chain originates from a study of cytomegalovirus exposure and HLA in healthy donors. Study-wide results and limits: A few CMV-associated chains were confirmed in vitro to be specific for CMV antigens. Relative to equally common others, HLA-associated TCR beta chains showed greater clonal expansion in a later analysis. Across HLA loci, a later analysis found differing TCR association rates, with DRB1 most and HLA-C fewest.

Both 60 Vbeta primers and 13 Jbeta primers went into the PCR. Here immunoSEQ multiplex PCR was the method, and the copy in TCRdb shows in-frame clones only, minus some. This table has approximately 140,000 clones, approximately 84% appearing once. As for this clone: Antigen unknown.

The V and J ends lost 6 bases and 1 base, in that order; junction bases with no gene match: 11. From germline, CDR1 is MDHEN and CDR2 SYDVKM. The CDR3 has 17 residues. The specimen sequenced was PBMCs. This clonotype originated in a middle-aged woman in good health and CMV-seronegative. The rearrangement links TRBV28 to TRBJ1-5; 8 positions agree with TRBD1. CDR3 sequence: CASSSDRVDRSNQPQHF. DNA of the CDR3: TGTGCCAGCAGCTCGGACAGGGTGGATCGGAGCAATCAGCCCCAGCATTTT.